Below are 6 T cell receptor beta chains sequenced from a single sample in a study of T cell responses to AZD1222 COVID-19 vaccine. Sequenced by immunoSEQ multiplex PCR; TCRdb stores in-frame clones only, minus some. The sample records some 58,000 clones, about 90% being singletons. The source was peripheral blood, collected on day 0 of AZD1222 vaccination. These TCRs come from an adult in good health.

The chain couples TRBV11-3 to TRBJ1-2; 7 nucleotides line up with TRBD1. Germline assignment: CDR1 SGHNT and CDR2 YENEEA. This CDR3 contains 16 residues. The trim removed 5 bases at V and 7 bases at J, leaving 16 bases unmatched. The CDR3 DNA sequence: TGTGCCAGCAGCCCGCGACGGAACAGGGGACGCAGTGGCTACACCTTC. It codes for CASSPRRNRGRSGYTF.

The chain uses TRBV19 and TRBJ1-3; a possible D gene is TRBD1 (5 bases). The CDR3 is 15 amino acids. Germline assignment: CDR1 LNHDA and CDR2 SQIVND (reference sequence). The germline V and J ends were trimmed by 3 bases and 0 bases, with 9 bases remaining between them. Written as DNA, the CDR3 is TGTGCCAGTAGTATGCGGGGGAGCTCTGGAAACACCATATATTTT. As protein: CASSMRGSSGNTIYF.

This clone was counted once. This sequence joins TRBV10-3 and TRBJ1-5; TRBD1 might be the D (5 bases). CDR3 size: 17 residues. Trimming left V 6 bases short and J 5 bases short, with 23 bases between. Germline-derived CDR1 and CDR2 are ENHRY and SYGVKD. CDR3 in DNA: TGTGCCATCAGCGAAACCCCAGGAGCCCCGGGGGATCAGCCCCAGCATTTT. It is translated as CAISETPGAPGDQPQHF.

The chain has TRBV9 and TRBJ1-4; D is undetermined. The V and J ends lost 0 bases and 6 bases respectively, with 12 bases between them. The CDR3 is 15 amino acids. CDR1 and CDR2 (germline): SGDLS, YYNGEE. The CDR3 loop is CASSVVPGPDEKLFF. CDR3 bases: TGTGCCAGCAGCGTAGTGCCTGGCCCGGATGAAAAACTGTTTTTT.

V usage is TRBV6-6 and J usage is TRBJ2-2, with a tentative D call TRBD2 (6 bases). This CDR3 has 14 amino acids. CDR1 and CDR2 from the germline V gene are MNHNY and SVGAGI (reference sequence). Trimming took 6 bases from V and 5 from J, leaving 13 bases between them. Here the CDR3 reads CASRTGVSTGELFF. The DNA for the CDR3 is TGTGCCAGCAGGACGGGAGTCTCGACCGGGGAGCTGTTTTTT.

The chain combines TRBV13 with TRBJ2-7; TRBD2 aligns across 7 bases. Per germline, CDR1 PRHDT and CDR2 FYEKMQ (reference sequence). Trimming at V came to 1 base and at J to 4 bases, leaving 13 bases not matched to a gene. The CDR3 is made up of 17 amino acids. CDR3 loop: CASSLEGPGGSTYEQYF. The CDR3 DNA reads as TGTGCCAGCAGCTTAGAGGGTCCCGGCGGGAGTACTTACGAGCAGTACTTC.